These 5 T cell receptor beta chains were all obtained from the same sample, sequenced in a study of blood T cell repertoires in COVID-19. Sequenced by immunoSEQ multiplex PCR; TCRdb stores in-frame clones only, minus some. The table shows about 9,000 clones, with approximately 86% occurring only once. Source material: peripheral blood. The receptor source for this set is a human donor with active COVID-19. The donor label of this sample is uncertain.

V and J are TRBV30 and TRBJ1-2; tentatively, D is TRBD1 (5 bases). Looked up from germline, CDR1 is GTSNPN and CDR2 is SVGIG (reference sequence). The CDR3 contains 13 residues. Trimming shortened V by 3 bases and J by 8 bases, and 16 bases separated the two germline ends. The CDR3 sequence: CAWSDIDSSGYTF. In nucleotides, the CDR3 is TGTGCCTGGAGCGACATCGACAGCAGCGGCTACACCTTC.

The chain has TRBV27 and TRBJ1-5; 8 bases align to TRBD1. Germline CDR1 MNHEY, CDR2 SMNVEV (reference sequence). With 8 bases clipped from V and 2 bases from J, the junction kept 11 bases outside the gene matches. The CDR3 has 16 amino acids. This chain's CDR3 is CASGPVMTGGNQPQHF. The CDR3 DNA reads TGTGCCAGCGGGCCTGTCATGACAGGGGGCAATCAGCCCCAGCATTTT.

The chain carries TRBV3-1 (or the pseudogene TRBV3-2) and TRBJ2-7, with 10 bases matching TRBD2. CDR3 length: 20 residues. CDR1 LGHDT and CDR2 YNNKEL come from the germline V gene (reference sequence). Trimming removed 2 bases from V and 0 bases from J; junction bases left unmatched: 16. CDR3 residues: CASSQPQGGTSGKSSYEQYV. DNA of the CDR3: TGTGCCAGCAGCCAACCCCAAGGAGGCACTAGCGGGAAAAGCTCCTACGAGCAGTACGTC.

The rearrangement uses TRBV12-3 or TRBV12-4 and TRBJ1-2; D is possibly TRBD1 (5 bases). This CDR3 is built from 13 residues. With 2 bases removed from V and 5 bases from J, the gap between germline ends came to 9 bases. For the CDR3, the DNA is TGTGCCAGCAGTTTAATTGCAGGGTATGGCTACACCTTC. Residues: CASSLIAGYGYTF.

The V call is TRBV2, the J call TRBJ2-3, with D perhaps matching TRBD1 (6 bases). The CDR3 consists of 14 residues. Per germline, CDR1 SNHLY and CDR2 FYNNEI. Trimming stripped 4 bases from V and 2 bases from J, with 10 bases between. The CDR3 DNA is TGTGCCAGCAGTGTGAGACAGGTCACAGATACGCAGTATTTT. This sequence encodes CASSVRQVTDTQYF.